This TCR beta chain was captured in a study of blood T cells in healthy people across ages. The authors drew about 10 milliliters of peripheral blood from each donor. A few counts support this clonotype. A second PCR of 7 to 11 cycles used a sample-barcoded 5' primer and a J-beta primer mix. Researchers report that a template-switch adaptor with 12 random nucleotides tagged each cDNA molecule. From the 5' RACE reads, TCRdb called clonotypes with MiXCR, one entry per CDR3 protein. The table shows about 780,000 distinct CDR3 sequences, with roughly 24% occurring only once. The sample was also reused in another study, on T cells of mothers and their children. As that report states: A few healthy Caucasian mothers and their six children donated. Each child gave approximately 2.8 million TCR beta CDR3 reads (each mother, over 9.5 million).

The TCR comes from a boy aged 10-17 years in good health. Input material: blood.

The CDR3 sequence: CASSATTGSKTEAFF. Here the CDR3 DNA reads TGTGCCAGCAGTGCTACGACAGGGAGTAAGACTGAAGCTTTCTTT. V usage is TRBV25-1 and J usage is TRBJ1-1; 7 bases match TRBD1. The CDR3 runs to 15 residues. Germline V gene sequence: CDR1 MGHDK, CDR2 SYGVNS. V lost 4 bases, J lost 5 bases, and 10 bases stayed unmatched.